The T cell receptor (beta chain) under discussion was sequenced for a study of vaccination and CD4 T cells after COVID-19. Study as a whole: The interval from dose two to post-vaccine sampling had a median of approximately 73 days, and it ranged from 14 to 241. The authors used overlapping spike peptides from SARS-CoV-2, HCoV-NL63, HCoV-OC43 and HCoV-229E to stimulate cells. Regarding the study as a whole: Spike mono-reactivity applied to 304 of 307 vaccine-specific clones detected in convalescent patients.

On this clonotype itself: The antigen is not known.

The treatment here: roughly 11-day PBMC culture with coronavirus spike peptide pools or control peptides (ViraFEST assay). Gathering of the CD4+ T cells, from the unexposed donor, took place before the COVID-19 pandemic (2011-2018). SARS-CoV-2 S/N and four cold-coronavirus spikes were used to probe unexposed-donor CD4+ T cells, cells permitting. The assay that was used to sequence DNA from cultured CD4+ T cells was the Oncomine TCR Beta short-read assay. Genomic DNA was isolated from cultured CD4+ T cells. Using its own MiXCR run on the PCR reads, TCRdb lists one record per CDR3 protein. The table has some 10,000 distinct CDR3 sequences, more than 30% seen once. Germline lookup yields CDR1 MDHEN and CDR2 SYDVKM. The CDR3 is 14 residues long. The V end was cut by 3 bases, the J end by 2 bases, with 10 bases between.

The sequence derives from a human donor in good health. The sequencing sample was made of CD4+ T cells from blood, cultured in vitro. The gene calls are TRBV28 and TRBJ1-2; TRBD1 is a possible D gene (6 bases). In nucleotides, the CDR3 is TGTGCCAGCAGTTTCCAGGGGAGGAACTATGGCTACACCTTC. Its protein product is CASSFQGRNYGYTF.